This T cell receptor (beta chain) was documented in a study of CD8 T cells in Susac syndrome. Overall study findings and caveats: It was acknowledged in the study that the number of individuals who were included in its TCR sequencing and HLA analysis was relatively small.

Random hexamers served to reverse transcribe roughly 0.45 to 1 ug RNA. Amplification of TCR beta CDR3 was carried out by immunoSEQ multiplex PCR, which covered 54 Vbeta and 13 Jbeta segments. TCRdb reanalysed the immunoSEQ multiplex PCR reads using MiXCR and keeps one entry per CDR3 protein. The table records some 200,000 distinct CDR3 sequences, approximately 95% of them present only once. Remarks on this clonotype: The target antigen is unknown.

Sequencing of TCR beta covered CD8+ and CD4+ T cells obtained from blood. The CD8+ and CD4+ T cells were isolated magnetically using a negative isolation approach, whereas the TEMRA cells were enriched by FACS. V lost 6 bases to trimming and J lost 0 bases, with 12 bases between them. The CDR3 is made up of 15 amino acids. This sequence was found in a human donor with multiple sclerosis. The sequenced sample was CD4+ T cells from PBMCs. This rearrangement joins TRBV12-3 or TRBV12-4 to TRBJ1-5, with D maybe TRBD1 (5 bases). As DNA, the CDR3 is TGTGCCAGCAGCCCAGGGAAGTATAGCAATCAGCCCCAGCATTTT. Encoded protein: CASSPGKYSNQPQHF.